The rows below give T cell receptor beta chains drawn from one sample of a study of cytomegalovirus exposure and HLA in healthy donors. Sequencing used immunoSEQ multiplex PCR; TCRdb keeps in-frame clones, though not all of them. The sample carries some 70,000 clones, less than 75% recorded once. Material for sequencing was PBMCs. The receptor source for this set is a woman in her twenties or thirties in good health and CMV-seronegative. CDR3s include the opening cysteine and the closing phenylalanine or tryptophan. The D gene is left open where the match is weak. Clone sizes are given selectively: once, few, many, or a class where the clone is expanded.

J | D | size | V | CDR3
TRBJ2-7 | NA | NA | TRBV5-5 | CASSRDTQEQYF
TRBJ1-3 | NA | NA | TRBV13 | CASSFVVGNTIYF
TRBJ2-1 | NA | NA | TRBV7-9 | CASSPGPPQSDEQFF
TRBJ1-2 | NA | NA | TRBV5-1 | CASSLGQVNYGYTF
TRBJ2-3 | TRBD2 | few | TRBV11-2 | CASSPVAGTQYF
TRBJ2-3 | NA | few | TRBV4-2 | CASSQATGDTDTQYF
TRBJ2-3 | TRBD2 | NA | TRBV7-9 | CASSQIAGGAFADTQYF
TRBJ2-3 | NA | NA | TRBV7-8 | CASSFRGSTDTQYF
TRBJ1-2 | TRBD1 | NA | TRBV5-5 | CASSPTGGGGYTF
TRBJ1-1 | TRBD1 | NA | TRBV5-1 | CASSRNSGTGNTEAFF
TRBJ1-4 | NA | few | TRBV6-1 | CASSSTANEKLFF
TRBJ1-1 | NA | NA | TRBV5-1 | CASMGRGRNTEAFF
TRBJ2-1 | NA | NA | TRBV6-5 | CASSSQDEQFF
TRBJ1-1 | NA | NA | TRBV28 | CASSTMGGTAFF
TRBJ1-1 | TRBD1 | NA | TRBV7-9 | CASSLEVSAGGAFF
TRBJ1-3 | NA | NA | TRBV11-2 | CASSREGMYSGNTIYF
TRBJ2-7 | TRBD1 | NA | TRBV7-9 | CASSLGQGLSYEQYF
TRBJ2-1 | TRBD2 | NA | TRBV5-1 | CASSLAWGGSVEQFF
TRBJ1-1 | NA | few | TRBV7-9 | CASSLADSPNTEAFF
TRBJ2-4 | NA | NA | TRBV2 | CASKGVGIQYF
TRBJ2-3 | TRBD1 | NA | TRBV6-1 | CASSEGTGGSDTQYF
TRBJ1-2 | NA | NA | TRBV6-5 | CASSLQGPRSNGYTF
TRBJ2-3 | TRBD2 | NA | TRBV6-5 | CASSSRTSGVTDTQYF
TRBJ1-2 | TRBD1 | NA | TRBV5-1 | CASRLDPTGGYRGYTF